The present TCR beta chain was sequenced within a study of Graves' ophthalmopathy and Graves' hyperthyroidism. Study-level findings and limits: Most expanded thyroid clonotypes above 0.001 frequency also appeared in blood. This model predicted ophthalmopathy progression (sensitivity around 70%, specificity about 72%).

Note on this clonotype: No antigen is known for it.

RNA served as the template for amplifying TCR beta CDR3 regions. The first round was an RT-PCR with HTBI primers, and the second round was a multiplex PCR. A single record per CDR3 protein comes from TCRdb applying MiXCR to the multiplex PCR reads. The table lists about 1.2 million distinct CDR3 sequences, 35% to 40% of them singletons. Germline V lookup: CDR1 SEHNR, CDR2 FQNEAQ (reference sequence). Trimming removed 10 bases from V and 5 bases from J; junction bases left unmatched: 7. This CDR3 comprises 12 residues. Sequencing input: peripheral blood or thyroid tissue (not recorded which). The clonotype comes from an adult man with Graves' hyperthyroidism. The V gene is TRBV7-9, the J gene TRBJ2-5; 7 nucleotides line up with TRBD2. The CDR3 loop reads CATPRRGETQYF. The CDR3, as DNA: TGTGCCACCCCTCGGCGGGGGGAGACCCAGTACTTC.